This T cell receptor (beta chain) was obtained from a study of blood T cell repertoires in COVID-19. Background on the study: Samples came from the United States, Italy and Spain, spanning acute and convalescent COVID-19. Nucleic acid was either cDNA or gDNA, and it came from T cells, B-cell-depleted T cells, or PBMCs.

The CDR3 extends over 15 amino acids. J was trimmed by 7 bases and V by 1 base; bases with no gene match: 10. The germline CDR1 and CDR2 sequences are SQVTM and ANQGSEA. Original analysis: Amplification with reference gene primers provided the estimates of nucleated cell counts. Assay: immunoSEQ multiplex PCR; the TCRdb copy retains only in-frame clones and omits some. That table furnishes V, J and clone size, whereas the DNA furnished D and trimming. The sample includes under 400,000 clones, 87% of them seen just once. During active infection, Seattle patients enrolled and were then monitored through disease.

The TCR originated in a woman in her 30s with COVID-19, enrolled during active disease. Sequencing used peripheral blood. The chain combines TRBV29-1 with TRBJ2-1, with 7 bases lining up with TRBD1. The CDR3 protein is CSVEGQGVRWNEQFF. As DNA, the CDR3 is TGCAGCGTTGAAGGGCAGGGGGTACGTTGGAATGAGCAGTTCTTC.